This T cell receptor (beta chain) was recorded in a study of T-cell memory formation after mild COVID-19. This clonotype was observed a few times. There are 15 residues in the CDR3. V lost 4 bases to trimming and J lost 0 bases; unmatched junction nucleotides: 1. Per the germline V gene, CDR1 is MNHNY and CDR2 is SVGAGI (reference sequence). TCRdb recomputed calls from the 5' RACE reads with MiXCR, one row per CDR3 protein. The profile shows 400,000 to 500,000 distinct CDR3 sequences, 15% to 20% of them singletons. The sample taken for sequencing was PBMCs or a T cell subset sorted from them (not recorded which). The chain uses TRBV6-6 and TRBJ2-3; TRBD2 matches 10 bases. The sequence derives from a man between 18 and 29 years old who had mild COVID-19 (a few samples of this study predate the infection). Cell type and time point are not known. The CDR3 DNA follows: TGTGCCAGCAGTTGGACTAGCGGAAGCACAGATACGCAGTATTTT. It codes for CASSWTSGSTDTQYF.